The entry below gives a single T cell receptor (beta chain) sequence along with its context. Its antigen remains unidentified. The record has no base qualities; no much larger clone is one base away. TCRbeta CDR3 regions were amplified from genomic DNA using the immunoSEQ Assay, a bias-controlled multiplex PCR. Per the original workflow: Within the assay, amplification of reference gene primers was used to estimate how many nucleated cells each sample contained. Sequence reads were collapsed and filtered to measure the absolute abundance of every unique TCRbeta CDR3 rearrangement. For each sample, productive Simpson clonality was calculated as the square root of Simpson's diversity index over productive rearrangements. TCRdb provides this immuneACCESS table in a form limited to in-frame rearrangements. Some clones are lacking; in checked studies, under half of them reflect an unresolved V gene, and why the rest are absent is not known. V and J calls and clone size are copied from that table; D and trimming were computed from the DNA. The sample has approximately 280,000 clones on record, roughly nine tenths of them singletons. Of the sample, over 6% is held by the ten largest clones.

This specimen belongs to a study of blood T cell repertoires in COVID-19 (dated by TCRdb to the early 2020s). Looking at the study overall: Samples from collaborators originated in the United States, Italy and Spain and spanned both the acute and convalescent phases of COVID-19. The material from the prospective study consisted of cDNA or gDNA derived from T cells, B-cell-depleted T cells, or PBMCs. Deeply sampled blood TCRbeta repertoires from subjects exposed to, actively infected with, or recovered from COVID-19 were included in the dataset. The repertoires were released in a freely available public database intended as a resource for research on the immune response to SARS-CoV-2. The samples were drawn from the first 160 participants of the ongoing ImmuneRACE study and from 1,254 subjects provided by 6 global collaborators. Nearly every sample came with metadata listing a de-identified subject ID, COVID-19 status, age in years and sex. Where available, HLA class I and class II types were obtained from metadata supplied by the sample provider rather than from assay-based typing.

In the prospective study, participants were about 18 to 95 years old, resided in 25 or so geographic areas of the United States, and were enrolled through a virtual design. To assign participants to cohorts, the prospective study relied on clinical history that participants themselves reported in a screening survey and a study questionnaire. Recovered participants in ImmuneRACE Cohort 3 were defined as having two consecutive negative NP/OP PCR tests, clearance from a healthcare professional, or resolution of symptoms. Each participant in the prospective study had whole blood, serum and a nasopharyngeal or oropharyngeal swab collected by mobile phlebotomists. Additional blood draws and questionnaires over an approximately two-month period could optionally be provided by prospective study participants. Before DNA extraction, prospective study blood samples were shipped either frozen or at room temperature.

Counted from cysteine to phenylalanine, this CDR3 has 15 amino acids. This entry keeps only the CDR3 DNA: 45 bases, framed from base 1. The germline V gene specifies ENHRY as CDR1 and SYGVKD as CDR2. V drops 2 bases and J drops 4 bases, leaving 14 bases in between. The investigation overall reported the following: The quantity of clinical and demographic metadata differed by source and by participant and was supplied without curation.

The sequence was collected from a woman aged 40 to 50 who had recovered from COVID-19. The chain employs TRBV10-3 and TRBJ1-1, with no D gene named confidently. The sequencing input was PBMCs or T cells enriched from blood (not recorded which). This receptor has the CDR3 CAISESVGRGTEAFF. The nucleotide sequence is given as TGTGCCATCAGTGAGAGTGTAGGGCGGGGCACTGAAGCTTTCTTT.